Listed below are T cell receptor beta chains from one sample, sequenced in a study of cytomegalovirus exposure and HLA in healthy donors. Assay used: immunoSEQ multiplex PCR; TCRdb lists only in-frame clones, some missing. The sample has under 75,000 clones; 85% to 95% are singletons. Sequencing was carried out using PBMCs. The receptor set was obtained from a woman aged 18 to 35 in good health and CMV-seropositive. CDR3s include the opening cysteine and the closing phenylalanine or tryptophan. D genes are given only for firm matches. A clone size is listed for some rows: how often the clone was seen (once, few, many), or a class if it is expanded.

J gene,clone size,V gene,D gene,CDR3 DNA,CDR3 protein
TRBJ1-1,-,TRBV4-1,TRBD1,TGCGCCAGCAGCCAAGACAGGGGGAAGGGACGCATGAACACTGAAGCTTTCTTT,CASSQDRGKGRMNTEAFF
TRBJ1-2,-,TRBV30,TRBD1,TGTGCCTGGAGAGACAGGGGATTCTACACCTTC,CAWRDRGFYTF
TRBJ2-5,-,TRBV28,-,TGTGCCAGCAGTCCACGGCGTGGCGGGATAGTCTTGGAGACCCAGTACTTC,CASSPRRGGIVLETQYF
TRBJ2-3,-,TRBV5-1,TRBD2,TGCGCCAGCAGCTTTGAAGGGGACTACCTTGATACGCAGTATTTT,CASSFEGDYLDTQYF
TRBJ1-5,-,TRBV30,TRBD1,TGTGCCTGGGGTCTACCGGGACAGGGGATTCAGCCCCAGCATTTT,CAWGLPGQGIQPQHF
TRBJ1-5,-,TRBV30,-,TGTGCCTGGAGCGCAGGGGCAAATCAGCCCCAGCATTTT,CAWSAGANQPQHF
TRBJ2-7,-,TRBV7-2,-,TGTGCCAGCAGCTTGCTAGACAGGCCGATCCTGAAGCAGTACTTC,CASSLLDRPILKQYF
TRBJ2-2,once,TRBV5-1,-,TGCGCCAGCAGCTTGGCAAGCCCAAACACCGGGGAGCTGTTTTTT,CASSLASPNTGELFF
TRBJ1-5,-,TRBV4-1,-,TGCGCCAGCAGCCAAGTCGCACAAGATAGCAATCAGCCCCAGCATTTT,CASSQVAQDSNQPQHF
TRBJ1-3,-,TRBV27,-,TGTGCCAGCAGTTTAGGTGCCAGGGGACCTGGAAACACCATATATTTT,CASSLGARGPGNTIYF
TRBJ2-6,-,TRBV10-3,-,TGTGCCATCAGTGGAGGAGACAGAGCCTCTGGGGCCAACGTCCTGACTTTC,CAISGGDRASGANVLTF
TRBJ1-1,-,TRBV15,-,TGTGCCACCAGCAGAGCTATTCGGGGTAGCACTGAAGCTTTCTTT,CATSRAIRGSTEAFF
TRBJ1-1,-,TRBV2,-,TGTGCCAGCAGGGGGGAGGTTAGGAACACTGAAGCTTTCTTT,CASRGEVRNTEAFF
TRBJ1-5,-,TRBV6-6,TRBD1,TGTGCCAGCAGTCAAGGACAGGGGCACCAGCCCCAGCATTTT,CASSQGQGHQPQHF
TRBJ1-2,-,TRBV27,-,TGTGCCAGCAGTTCGGGACCGGGGGTTACAGACTATGGCTACACCTTC,CASSSGPGVTDYGYTF
TRBJ2-1,-,TRBV11-2,-,TGTGCCAGCAGCTTAGATGGTCTAGCTAGGGAAGTGGACTACAATGAGCAGTTCTTC,CASSLDGLAREVDYNEQFF
TRBJ1-2,-,TRBV6-6,TRBD1,TGTGCCAGCATCCGGGGACAGGGCGGTGGCTACACCTTC,CASIRGQGGGYTF
TRBJ1-3,-,TRBV6-6,-,TGTGCCAGCAGTCCCAGGGCCCGCTCTGGAAACACCATATATTTT,CASSPRARSGNTIYF
TRBJ2-1,-,TRBV27,-,TGTGCCAGCAGTCCCCGTCGGAGCGCTAACAATGAGCAGTTCTTC,CASSPRRSANNEQFF
TRBJ2-1,-,TRBV2,-,TGTGCCAGTTCATTCGTTAGCTCCTACAATGAGCAGTTCTTC,CASSFVSSYNEQFF
TRBJ2-1,-,TRBV9,TRBD1,TGTGCCAGCAGCGTAGTTTCCGGGACAGGGGTTGATGAGCAGTTCTTC,CASSVVSGTGVDEQFF
TRBJ2-7,once,TRBV5-1,-,TGCGCCAGCAGGGCGGGAACCTACGAGCAGTACTTC,CASRAGTYEQYF
TRBJ2-5,once,TRBV30,-,TGTGCCTGGAGTGCAACAGGTTTTCAAGAGACCCAGTACTTC,CAWSATGFQETQYF
TRBJ2-7,-,TRBV21-1,-,TGTGCCAGCGGTGGACAGGGGTGGCACGAGCAGTACTTC,CASGGQGWHEQYF
TRBJ1-1,-,TRBV7-9,TRBD1,TGTGCCAGCAGCCCTGCCCCGACAGGGTCCACTGAAGCTTTCTTT,CASSPAPTGSTEAFF
TRBJ2-3,once,TRBV11-3,-,TGTGCCAGCAGCTTATTGGGCCCCACAGATACGCAGTATTTT,CASSLLGPTDTQYF
TRBJ2-1,-,TRBV11-2,TRBD1,TGTGCCAGCAGCCAGGGACAGGGCAATGAGCAGTTCTTC,CASSQGQGNEQFF
TRBJ2-5,-,TRBV7-9,-,TGTGCCAGCAGCCCACAAAGAGAGGCCCAGTACTTC,CASSPQREAQYF
TRBJ2-1,-,TRBV30,TRBD1,TGTGCCTGGACTCCCTTTGGGACAGGGAGAGATGAGCAGTTCTTC,CAWTPFGTGRDEQFF
TRBJ2-1,-,TRBV5-5,-,TGTGCCAGCAGCTTGGGTAGCTCCTACAATGAGCAGTTCTTC,CASSLGSSYNEQFF
TRBJ1-1,-,TRBV6-6,TRBD1,TGTGCCAGCACCCAGGGGGGCGTGAACACTGAAGCTTTCTTT,CASTQGGVNTEAFF
TRBJ2-7,-,TRBV14,-,TGTGCCAGCAGCCTCCGCCGGGAGAGCAACGAGCAGTACTTC,CASSLRRESNEQYF
TRBJ1-1,-,TRBV6-6,-,TGTGCCAGCAGCCCTAGTAATCGGAACACTGAAGCTTTCTTT,CASSPSNRNTEAFF
TRBJ1-5,few,TRBV6-1,-,TGTGCCAGCAGTGAAGTCGGGGTTAATCAGCCCCAGCATTTT,CASSEVGVNQPQHF
TRBJ1-5,-,TRBV19,-,TGTGCCAGTAGTATAGAGGGCCTTCCCAATCAGCCCCAGCATTTT,CASSIEGLPNQPQHF
TRBJ2-7,-,TRBV5-1,TRBD2,TGCGCCAGCAGCTTGGCTAGCGGGAGCCCCTACGAGCAGTACTTC,CASSLASGSPYEQYF
TRBJ1-4,-,TRBV19,-,TGTGCCAGTAGTATGGGGACACCAGGCGAGAAACTGTTTTTT,CASSMGTPGEKLFF
TRBJ1-1,-,TRBV5-6,-,TGTGCCAGCAGCTTGGGCTGGGGCTTAGGGAACACTGAAGCTTTCTTT,CASSLGWGLGNTEAFF
TRBJ1-5,once,TRBV28,TRBD1,TGTGCCAGCAGTTTTTTCATCGGGACAGACAATCAGCCCCAGCATTTT,CASSFFIGTDNQPQHF
TRBJ2-7,-,TRBV6-1,-,TGTGCCAGCAGGAGGGGGGGAACAAACTCCTACGAGCAGTACTTC,CASRRGGTNSYEQYF
TRBJ1-3,-,TRBV7-2,-,TGTGCCAGCAGCTCCGCAACTGGCTCTGGAAACACCATATATTTT,CASSSATGSGNTIYF
TRBJ2-7,-,TRBV7-9,-,TGTGCCAGCAGCTTAGCAGGGAGTGAGCAGTACTTC,CASSLAGSEQYF
TRBJ1-6,few,TRBV5-4,-,TGTGCCAGCAGCCGTAAGCTTACAGGGTCGGATAATTCACCCCTCCACTTT,CASSRKLTGSDNSPLHF
TRBJ1-1,-,TRBV6-1,TRBD1,TGTGCCACCACCGGGACAGGGGGTAACACTGAAGCTTTCTTT,CATTGTGGNTEAFF
TRBJ1-2,-,TRBV28,-,TGTGCCAGCAGTCTCCCTTCTGGGGGCGGTGGCTACACCTTC,CASSLPSGGGGYTF
TRBJ2-3,-,TRBV14,TRBD2,TGTGCCAGCAGCCTCGCAGGACTAGCTTACACAGATACGCAGTATTTT,CASSLAGLAYTDTQYF
TRBJ1-2,-,TRBV7-6,-,TGTGCCAGCAGCTTCACCGACAGCGAATATGGCTATGGCTACACCTTC,CASSFTDSEYGYGYTF
TRBJ1-2,-,TRBV30,TRBD1,TGTGCCTTAGACAGGGACTATGGCTACACCTTC,CALDRDYGYTF
TRBJ2-5,-,TRBV6-1,-,TGTGCCAGCAGGGTACGCAGGGAAGAGACCCAGTACTTC,CASRVRREETQYF
TRBJ2-1,-,TRBV27,-,TGTGCCAGCAAAGTAATGGGGAGCTCCTACAATGAGCAGTTCTTC,CASKVMGSSYNEQFF
TRBJ1-1,-,TRBV4-1,-,TGCGCCAGCAGCCGGAGCGAGGGTGAAGCTTTCTTT,CASSRSEGEAFF